Following are 21 T cell receptor beta chains from one sample sequenced in a study of graft-versus-host responses after intestinal transplantation (dated by TCRdb to about 2021). These TCRs' antigens remain unknown. The library was obtained by the immunoSEQ multiplex PCR assay. In its TCRdb copy, this immuneACCESS table keeps in-frame sequences only and misses some clones. Where compared with another copy, unresolved V genes explain less than half of these, and the others have no known cause. The sample profile shows under 25,000 clones; more than 75% of them were found once. The ten most abundant clones make up more than 0.8% of the sample. The intended sense of this specimen's time point label: cells obtained before transplantation from donor or recipient. This specimen was unstimulated CD8+ T cells sorted from spleen or lymph node cells, taken before transplant. The receptors were sampled from a human donor who was the organ donor for an intestinal transplant.

The chain employs TRBV6-5 and TRBJ2-1; TRBD2 matches 9 bases. This CDR3 comprises 15 residues. Per the germline V gene, CDR1 is MNHEY and CDR2 is SVGAGI. Germline trimming cut 0 bases from V and 9 bases from J; bases unmatched to any gene: 6. The CDR3 DNA reads TGTGCCAGCAGTTACTCACGGGCGGGAGGGAGTGAGCAGTTCTTC. It yields the protein CASSYSRAGGSEQFF.

The J gene is TRBJ1-5, the V gene TRBV19, with D unclear. CDR3 length: 13 amino acids. The germline gives CDR1 LNHDA, CDR2 SQIVND (reference sequence). The germline V and J ends were trimmed by 3 bases and 3 bases, with 6 bases remaining between them. The CDR3 DNA is TGTGCCAGTAGTATGTTTCCCAATCAGCCCCAGCATTTT. Protein sequence: CASSMFPNQPQHF.

The chain couples TRBV19 to TRBJ1-1, with unresolved D. The CDR3 spans 11 residues. Deletions cut 5 bases from V and 2 bases from J, with 3 bases between. Per the germline V gene, CDR1 is LNHDA and CDR2 is SQIVND (reference sequence). This CDR3 reads CASSLNTEAFF. DNA for the CDR3: TGTGCCAGTAGTCTTAACACTGAAGCTTTCTTT.

In its sample, this clone was seen once. The chain has TRBV5-6 and TRBJ2-3, with TRBD1 identical over 11 bases. Trimming took 2 bases from V and 4 from J; bases not matched to a gene: 6. Germline V gene lookup returns CDR1 SGHDT and CDR2 YYEEEE. The CDR3 consists of 16 residues. The CDR3 DNA follows: TGTGCCAGCAGCTTTGGGACAGGGGGAACTGCAGATACGCAGTATTTT. It yields the protein CASSFGTGGTADTQYF.

The V call is TRBV6-1, the J call TRBJ2-7; TRBD2 matches 8 bases. This CDR3 is built from 15 residues. The V gene end was trimmed by 5 bases and the J gene end by 0 bases; junction bases not matched to a gene: 6. The germline CDR1 and CDR2 sequences are MNHNS and SASEGT. In nucleotides, the CDR3 is TGTGCCAGCAGTAATAGCGGGGACGGCTCCTACGAGCAGTACTTC. Residues: CASSNSGDGSYEQYF.

DNA for the CDR3: TGTGCCAGCAGTGATCTGGTATTCGACGAGCAGTACTTC. This translates into CASSDLVFDEQYF. The chain links TRBV2 to TRBJ2-7, with D unclear. The germline CDR1 and CDR2 sequences are SNHLY and FYNNEI. V was shortened by 3 bases and J by 5 bases, with 11 bases between the two germline ends. This CDR3 contains 13 residues.

The chain carries TRBV10-2 and TRBJ2-5; 7 nucleotides align to TRBD2. CDR3 length: 15 residues. Germline trimming cut 8 bases from V and 2 bases from J; bases unmatched to any gene: 11. Germline CDR1 WSHSY, CDR2 SAAADI. The CDR3 DNA sequence: TGCGCCAGCGGTAGCGGGCAGACAATACAAGAGACCCAGTACTTC. The encoded protein is CASGSGQTIQETQYF.

This clone showed up just once. The V gene is TRBV7-7, the J gene TRBJ2-2; the D is unclear. The CDR3 totals 13 residues. Trimming left V 2 bases short and J 7 bases short, with 8 bases between. Per germline, CDR1 SSHAT and CDR2 FNYEAQ (reference sequence). CDR3 DNA: TGTGCCAGCAGCTTATCACAAAACGGGGAGCTGTTTTTT. Translated, it gives CASSLSQNGELFF.

The DNA of the CDR3 is TGTGCCAGCAGAACCCCGGGACTAGCGGGGCACAATGAGCAGTTCTTC. This translates into CASRTPGLAGHNEQFF. This rearrangement joins TRBV7-9 to TRBJ2-1; 13 nucleotides match TRBD2. Germline CDR1 SEHNR, CDR2 FQNEAQ (reference sequence). The CDR3 extends over 16 amino acids. V shed 6 bases and J 5 bases; nucleotides not matched to a gene: 7. Variable domain in full (rest from reference TRBV7-9 and TRBJ2-1): DTGVSQNPRHKITKRGQNVTFRCDPISEHNRLYWYRQTLGQGPEFLTYFQNEAQLEKSRLLSDRFSAERPKGSFSTLEIQRTEQGDSAMYLCASRTPGLAGHNEQFFGPGTRLTVL.

The chain couples TRBV7-9 to TRBJ2-1, with 14 nucleotides matching TRBD2. The CDR3 totals 16 residues. The ends lost 7 bases at V and 9 bases at J; junction bases unmatched: 11. Looked up from germline, CDR1 is SEHNR and CDR2 is FQNEAQ (reference sequence). CDR3 DNA sequence: TGTGCCAGCATCGACGGGACTAGCGGGAGTTTTGGTGAGCAGTTCTTC. Translated, it gives CASIDGTSGSFGEQFF.

This clone appeared a single time. V usage is TRBV13 and J usage is TRBJ2-2; D remains unclear. CDR1 PRHDT and CDR2 FYEKMQ come from the germline V gene (reference sequence). V dropped 4 bases and J dropped 4 bases, with 13 bases sitting between them. The CDR3 sequence is 15 residues long. CDR3 nucleotides: TGTGCCAGCAGCTCTGACCACCAACCCACCGGGGAGCTGTTTTTT. It specifies CASSSDHQPTGELFF.

The genes are TRBV5-4 and TRBJ2-7; tentative D call: TRBD2 (5 bases). Germline loops: CDR1 SGHNT, CDR2 YYREEE (reference sequence). This CDR3 has 15 residues. The V gene lost 0 bases and the J gene lost 4 bases, with 14 bases spanning the gap. The CDR3 nucleotides are TGTGCCAGCAGCTTGGGACGGGGTCTTAATTACGAGCAGTACTTC. Translation gives CASSLGRGLNYEQYF.

The rearrangement links TRBV15 to TRBJ2-1, with TRBD2 matching over 11 bases. This CDR3 has 17 amino acids. V lost 0 bases, J lost 7 bases, and 8 bases stayed unmatched. The germline V gene encodes CDR1 LNHNV and CDR2 YYDKDF (reference sequence). The chain's CDR3 is CATSRDDLAGGGNEQFF. In DNA form, the CDR3 reads TGTGCCACCAGCAGAGATGATTTAGCGGGAGGGGGAAATGAGCAGTTCTTC. The whole variable domain, remainder taken from reference TRBV15 and TRBJ2-1, is DAMVIQNPRYQVTQFGKPVTLSCSQTLNHNVMYWYQQKSSQAPKLLFHYYDKDFNNEADTPDNFQSRRPNTSFCFLDIRSPGLGDTAMYLCATSRDDLAGGGNEQFFGPGTRLTVL.

The chain employs TRBV30 and TRBJ2-3; TRBD2 agrees at 14 bases. CDR1 and CDR2 (germline): GTSNPN, SVGIG (reference sequence). Trimming removed 0 bases from V and 8 bases from J; junction bases left unmatched: 19. The CDR3 contains 20 residues. CDR3 DNA sequence: TGTGCCTGGAGTGTAAAAGGTCCAGGGGGCTTAGGACTAGCGGGGGGTACGCAGTATTTT. The encoded protein is CAWSVKGPGGLGLAGGTQYF.

V usage is TRBV29-1 and J usage is TRBJ2-2, with unresolved D. In germline, CDR1 is SQVTM, CDR2 ANQGSEA. The CDR3 length is 11 residues. The ends were cut back, 3 bases at V and 5 bases at J, with 4 bases in the middle. The CDR3 region has the DNA TGCAGCGTTGAGGGGACCGGGGAGCTGTTTTTT. This codes for CSVEGTGELFF.

The gene calls are TRBV12-5 and TRBJ2-7, with D perhaps given as TRBD1 or TRBD2 (5 bases each). From germline, CDR1 is LGHNT and CDR2 FRNRAP. The CDR3 contains 14 residues. The V gene lost 3 bases and the J gene lost 3 bases, with 12 bases spanning the gap. The CDR3 protein is CASGLGDADYEQYF. CDR3 DNA sequence: TGTGCTAGTGGTTTAGGGGACGCAGACTACGAGCAGTACTTC.

The chain combines TRBV11-2 with TRBJ2-6, with D perhaps matching TRBD1 (6 bases). Germline assignment: CDR1 SGHAT and CDR2 FQNNGV. The V end was cut by 5 bases, the J end by 0 bases, with 20 bases between. The CDR3 is made up of 19 amino acids. The chain's CDR3 is CASSPPTGTLNSGANVLTF. In DNA form, the CDR3 reads TGTGCCAGCAGCCCACCGACAGGAACATTAAACTCTGGGGCCAACGTCCTGACTTTC. The variable domain in full, with the rest retrieved from reference TRBV11-2 and TRBJ2-6, is EAGVAQSPRYKIIEKRQSVAFWCNPISGHATLYWYQQILGQGPKLLIQFQNNGVVDDSQLPKDRFSAERLKGVDSTLKIQPAKLEDSAVYLCASSPPTGTLNSGANVLTFGAGSRLTVL.

The V and J genes are TRBV27 and TRBJ2-1; D might be TRBD2 (5 bases). V was pared by 5 bases and J by 7 bases, with 6 bases between. Germline V gene lookup returns CDR1 MNHEY and CDR2 SMNVEV (reference sequence). CDR3 size: 11 residues. CDR3 sequence reads: CASSLANEQFF. The CDR3 nucleotides read TGTGCCAGCAGTCTAGCAAATGAGCAGTTCTTC.

This sequence joins TRBV6-6 and TRBJ2-7; D remains ambiguous. Per the germline V gene, CDR1 is MNHNY and CDR2 is SVGAGI (reference sequence). This CDR3 is built from 15 residues. The germline V and J ends were trimmed by 4 bases and 3 bases, with 16 bases remaining between them. The CDR3 region has the DNA TGTGCCAGCAGTTCTGACTTACAAGCTCTCTACGAGCAGTACTTC. Translation: CASSSDLQALYEQYF.

The chain uses TRBV6-4 and TRBJ2-1; 8 bases fit TRBD2. Germline values: CDR1 MRHNA, CDR2 SNTAGT. Trimming cost V 3 bases and J 3 bases; bases outside gene matches: 1. This CDR3 comprises 14 residues. The chain's CDR3 is CASSEAGDYNEQFF. The CDR3 nucleotides are TGTGCCAGCAGTGAAGCGGGAGACTACAATGAGCAGTTCTTC.

The rearrangement joins TRBV5-1 to TRBJ1-3; a weak D match, TRBD1 (5 bases). The CDR3 loop spans 16 amino acids. V lost 1 base, J lost 4 bases, and 15 bases lay in between. Germline lookup yields CDR1 SGHRS and CDR2 YFSETQ. The CDR3 region has the DNA TGCGCCAGCAGCTTGAGGGGACGTCCCGCAGGAAACACCATATATTTT. Its protein product is CASSLRGRPAGNTIYF.